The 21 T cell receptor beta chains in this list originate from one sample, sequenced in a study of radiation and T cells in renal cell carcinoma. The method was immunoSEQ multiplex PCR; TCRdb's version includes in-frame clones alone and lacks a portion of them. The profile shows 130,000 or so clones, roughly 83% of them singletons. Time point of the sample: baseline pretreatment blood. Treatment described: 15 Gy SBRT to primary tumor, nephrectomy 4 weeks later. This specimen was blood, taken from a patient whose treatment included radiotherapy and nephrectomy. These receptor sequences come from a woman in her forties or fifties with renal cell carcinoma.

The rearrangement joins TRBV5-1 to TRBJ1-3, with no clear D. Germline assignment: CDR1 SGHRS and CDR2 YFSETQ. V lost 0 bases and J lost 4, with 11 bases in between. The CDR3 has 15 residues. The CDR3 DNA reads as TGCGCCAGCAGCTTGGGCGCAGTATCCGGAAACACCATATATTTT. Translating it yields CASSLGAVSGNTIYF.

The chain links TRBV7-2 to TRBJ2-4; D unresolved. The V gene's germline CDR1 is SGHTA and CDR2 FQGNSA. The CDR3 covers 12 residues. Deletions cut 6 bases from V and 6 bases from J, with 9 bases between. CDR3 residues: CASSYPGNIQYF. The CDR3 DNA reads TGTGCCAGCAGTTATCCTGGAAACATTCAGTACTTC.

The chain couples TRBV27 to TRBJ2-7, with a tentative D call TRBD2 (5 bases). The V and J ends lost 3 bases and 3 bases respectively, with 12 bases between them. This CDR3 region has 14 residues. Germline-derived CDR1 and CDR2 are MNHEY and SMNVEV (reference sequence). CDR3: CASSFRGDNYEQYF. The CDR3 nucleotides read TGTGCCAGCAGTTTTCGGGGAGATAACTACGAGCAGTACTTC.

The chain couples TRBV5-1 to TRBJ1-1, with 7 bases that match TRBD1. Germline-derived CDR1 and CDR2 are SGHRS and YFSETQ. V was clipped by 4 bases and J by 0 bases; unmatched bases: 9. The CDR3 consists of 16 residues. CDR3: CASSPFTGEMNTEAFF. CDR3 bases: TGCGCCAGCAGCCCCTTCACAGGGGAAATGAACACTGAAGCTTTCTTT.

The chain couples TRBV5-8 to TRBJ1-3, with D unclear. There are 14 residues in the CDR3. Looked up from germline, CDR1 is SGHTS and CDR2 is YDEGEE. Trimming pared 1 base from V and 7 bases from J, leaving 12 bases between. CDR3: CASSLWAPGNTIYF. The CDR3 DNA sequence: TGTGCCAGCAGCTTGTGGGCTCCGGGGAACACCATATATTTT.

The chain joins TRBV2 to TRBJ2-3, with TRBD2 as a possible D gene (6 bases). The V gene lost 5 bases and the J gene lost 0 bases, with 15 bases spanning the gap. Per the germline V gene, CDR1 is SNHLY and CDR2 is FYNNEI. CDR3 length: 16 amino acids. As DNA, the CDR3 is TGTGCCAGCAGTAAAAATCTAGCGACTAGCACAGATACGCAGTATTTT. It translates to CASSKNLATSTDTQYF.

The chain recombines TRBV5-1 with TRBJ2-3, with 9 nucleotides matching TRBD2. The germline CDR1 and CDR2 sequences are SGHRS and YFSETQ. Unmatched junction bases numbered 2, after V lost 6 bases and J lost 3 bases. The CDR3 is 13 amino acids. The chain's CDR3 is CASNSGRTDTQYF. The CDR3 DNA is TGCGCCAGCAACAGCGGGAGGACAGATACGCAGTATTTT.

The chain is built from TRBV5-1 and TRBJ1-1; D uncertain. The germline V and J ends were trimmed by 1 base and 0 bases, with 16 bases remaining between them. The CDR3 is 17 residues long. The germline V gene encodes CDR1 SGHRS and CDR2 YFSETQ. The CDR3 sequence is CASSLNGPASMNTEAFF. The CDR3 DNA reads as TGCGCCAGCAGCTTGAACGGGCCAGCGAGTATGAACACTGAAGCTTTCTTT. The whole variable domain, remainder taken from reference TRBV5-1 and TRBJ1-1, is KAGVTQTPRYLIKTRGQQVTLSCSPISGHRSVSWYQQTPGQGLQFLFEYFSETQRNKGNFPGRFSGRQFSNSRSEMNVSTLELGDSALYLCASSLNGPASMNTEAFFGQGTRLTVV.

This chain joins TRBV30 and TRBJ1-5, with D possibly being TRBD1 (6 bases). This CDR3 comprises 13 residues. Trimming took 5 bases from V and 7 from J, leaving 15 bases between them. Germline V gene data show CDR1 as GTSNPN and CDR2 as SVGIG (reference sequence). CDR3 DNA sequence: TGTGCCTGGGCAGGGCCTCAGGGGCAGCCCCAGCATTTT. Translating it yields CAWAGPQGQPQHF. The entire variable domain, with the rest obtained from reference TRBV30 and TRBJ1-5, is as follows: SQTIHQWPATLVQPVGSPLSLECTVEGTSNPNLYWYRQAAGRGLQLLFYSVGIGQISSEVPQNLSASRPQDRQFILSSKKLLLSDSGFYLCAWAGPQGQPQHFGDGTRLSIL.

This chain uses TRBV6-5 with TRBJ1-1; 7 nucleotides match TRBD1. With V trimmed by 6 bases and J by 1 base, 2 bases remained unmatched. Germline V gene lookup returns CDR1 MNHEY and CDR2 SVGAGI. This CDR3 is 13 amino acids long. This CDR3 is CASRQGSNTEAFF. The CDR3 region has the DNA TGTGCCAGCAGACAGGGGTCGAACACTGAAGCTTTCTTT.

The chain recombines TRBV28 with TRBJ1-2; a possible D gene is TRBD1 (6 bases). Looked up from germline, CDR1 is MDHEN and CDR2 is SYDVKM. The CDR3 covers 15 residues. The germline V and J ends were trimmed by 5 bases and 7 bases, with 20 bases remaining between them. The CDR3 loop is CASSPSSGGAGGYTF. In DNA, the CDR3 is TGTGCCAGCAGTCCCTCGAGTGGGGGGGCGGGTGGCTACACCTTC.

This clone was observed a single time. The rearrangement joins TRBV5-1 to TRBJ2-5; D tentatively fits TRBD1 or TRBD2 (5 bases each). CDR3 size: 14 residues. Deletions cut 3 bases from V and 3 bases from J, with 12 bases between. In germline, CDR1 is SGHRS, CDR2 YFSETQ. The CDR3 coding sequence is TGCGCCAGCAGCTCCTCGTTGGGGGAAGAGACCCAGTACTTC. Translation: CASSSSLGEETQYF.

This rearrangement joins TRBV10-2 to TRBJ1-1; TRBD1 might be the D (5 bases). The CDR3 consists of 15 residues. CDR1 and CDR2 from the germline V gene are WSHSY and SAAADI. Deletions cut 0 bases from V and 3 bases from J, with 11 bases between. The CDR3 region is CASSESRRGDTEAFF. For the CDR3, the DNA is TGCGCCAGCAGTGAGTCGAGAAGAGGGGACACTGAAGCTTTCTTT.

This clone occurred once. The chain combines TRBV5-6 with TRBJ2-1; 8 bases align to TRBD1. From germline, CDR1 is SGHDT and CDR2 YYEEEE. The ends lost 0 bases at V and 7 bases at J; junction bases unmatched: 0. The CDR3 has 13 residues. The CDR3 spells CASSLDRGNEQFF. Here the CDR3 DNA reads TGTGCCAGCAGCTTGGACAGGGGGAATGAGCAGTTCTTC.

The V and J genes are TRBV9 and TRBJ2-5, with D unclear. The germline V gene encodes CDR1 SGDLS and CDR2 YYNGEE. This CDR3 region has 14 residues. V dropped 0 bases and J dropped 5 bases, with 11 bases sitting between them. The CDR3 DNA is TGTGCCAGCAGCGTAGATGAGTTGGCGGAGACCCAGTACTTC. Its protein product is CASSVDELAETQYF.

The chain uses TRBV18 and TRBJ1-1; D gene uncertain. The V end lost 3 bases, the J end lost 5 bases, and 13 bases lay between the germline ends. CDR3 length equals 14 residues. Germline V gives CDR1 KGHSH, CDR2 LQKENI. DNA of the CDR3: TGTGCCAGCTCACCTCCGTTGCGGGATACTGAAGCTTTCTTT. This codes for CASSPPLRDTEAFF.

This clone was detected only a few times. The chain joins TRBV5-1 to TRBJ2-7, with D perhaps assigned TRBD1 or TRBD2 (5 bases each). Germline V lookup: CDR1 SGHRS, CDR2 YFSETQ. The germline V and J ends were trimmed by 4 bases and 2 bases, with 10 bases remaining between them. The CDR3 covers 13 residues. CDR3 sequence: CASSDGAPYEQYF. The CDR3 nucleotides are TGCGCCAGCAGCGACGGGGCCCCCTACGAGCAGTACTTC.

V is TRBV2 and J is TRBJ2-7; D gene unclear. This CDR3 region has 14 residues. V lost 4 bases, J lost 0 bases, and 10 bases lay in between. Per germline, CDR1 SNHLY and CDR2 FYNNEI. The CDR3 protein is CASSGYWLSYEQYF. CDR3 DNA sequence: TGTGCCAGCAGTGGTTATTGGCTCTCCTACGAGCAGTACTTC.

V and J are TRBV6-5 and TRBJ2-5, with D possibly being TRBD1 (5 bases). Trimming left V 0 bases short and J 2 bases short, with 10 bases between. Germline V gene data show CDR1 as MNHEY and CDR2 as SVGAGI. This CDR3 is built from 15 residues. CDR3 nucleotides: TGTGCCAGCAGTTACTCGACAGTCCTACAAGAGACCCAGTACTTC. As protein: CASSYSTVLQETQYF.

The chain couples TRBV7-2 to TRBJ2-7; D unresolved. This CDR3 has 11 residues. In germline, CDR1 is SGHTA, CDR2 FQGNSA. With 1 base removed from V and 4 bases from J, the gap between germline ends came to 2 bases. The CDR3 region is CASSLEYEQYF. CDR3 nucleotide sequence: TGTGCCAGCAGCTTAGAGTACGAGCAGTACTTC.

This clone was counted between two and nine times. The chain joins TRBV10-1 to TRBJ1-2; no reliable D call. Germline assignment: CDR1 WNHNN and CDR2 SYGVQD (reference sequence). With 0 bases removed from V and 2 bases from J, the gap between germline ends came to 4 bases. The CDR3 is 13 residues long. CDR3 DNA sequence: TGCGCCAGCAGTGAGTCGCCCAACTATGGCTACACCTTC. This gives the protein CASSESPNYGYTF.